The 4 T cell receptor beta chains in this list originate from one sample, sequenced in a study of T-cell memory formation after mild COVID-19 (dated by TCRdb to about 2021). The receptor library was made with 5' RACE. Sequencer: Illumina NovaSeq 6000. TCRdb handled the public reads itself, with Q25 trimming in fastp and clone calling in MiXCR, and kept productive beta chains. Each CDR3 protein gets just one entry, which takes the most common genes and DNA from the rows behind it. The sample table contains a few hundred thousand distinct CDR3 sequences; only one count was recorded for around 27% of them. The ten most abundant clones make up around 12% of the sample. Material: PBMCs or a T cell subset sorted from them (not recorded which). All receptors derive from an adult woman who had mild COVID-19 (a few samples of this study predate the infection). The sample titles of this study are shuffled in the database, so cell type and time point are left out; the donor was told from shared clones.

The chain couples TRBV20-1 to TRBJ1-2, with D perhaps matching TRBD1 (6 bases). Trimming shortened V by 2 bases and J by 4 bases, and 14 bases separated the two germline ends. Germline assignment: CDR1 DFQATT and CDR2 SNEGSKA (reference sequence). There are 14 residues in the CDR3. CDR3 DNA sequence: TGCAGTGCTAGAAATATGGGGGCGGGCTATGGCTACACCTTC. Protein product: CSARNMGAGYGYTF.

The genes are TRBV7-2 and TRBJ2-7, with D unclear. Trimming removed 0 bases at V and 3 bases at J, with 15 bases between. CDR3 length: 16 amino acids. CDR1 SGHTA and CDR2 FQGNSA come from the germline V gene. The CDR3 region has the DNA TGTGCCAGCAGCTTAGCGGTGGTAGCTGGCAACTACGAGCAGTACTTC. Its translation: CASSLAVVAGNYEQYF.

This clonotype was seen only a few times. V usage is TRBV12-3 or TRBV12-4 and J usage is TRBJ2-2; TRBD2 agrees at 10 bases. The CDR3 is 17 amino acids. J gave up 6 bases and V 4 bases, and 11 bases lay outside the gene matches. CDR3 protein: CASSWRTSGSVAGELFF. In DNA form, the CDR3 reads TGTGCCAGCAGTTGGAGGACTAGCGGTTCGGTTGCCGGGGAGCTGTTTTTT.

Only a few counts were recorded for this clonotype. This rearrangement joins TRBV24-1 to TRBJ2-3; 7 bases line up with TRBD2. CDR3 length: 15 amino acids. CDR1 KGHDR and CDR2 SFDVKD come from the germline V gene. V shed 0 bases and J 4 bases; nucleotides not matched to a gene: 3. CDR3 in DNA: TGTGCCACCAGTGATTTGTGGGAGGGAGCAGATACGCAGTATTTT. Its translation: CATSDLWEGADTQYF.